These 15 T cell receptor beta chains came from one sample sequenced in a study of shared clonotypes between healthy human individuals. Sequencing used immunoSEQ multiplex PCR; TCRdb keeps in-frame clones, though not all of them. The data show hundreds of thousands of clones, around 74% seen once. Sequences were obtained from memory CD4+ T cells sorted from blood. The subset was: CD45RA-negative fraction. The receptors were sampled from a woman aged 25 to 45 in good health.

This rearrangement joins TRBV11-2 to TRBJ1-1; D is ambiguous. V lost 3 bases and J lost 0, with 5 bases in between. This CDR3 comprises 13 residues. Germline CDR1 and CDR2: SGHAT and FQNNGV. The CDR3 coding sequence is TGTGCCAGCAGCTTTAGTTTGAACACTGAAGCTTTCTTT. Translation: CASSFSLNTEAFF. The whole variable domain, remainder taken from reference TRBV11-2 and TRBJ1-1, is EAGVAQSPRYKIIEKRQSVAFWCNPISGHATLYWYQQILGQGPKLLIQFQNNGVVDDSQLPKDRFSAERLKGVDSTLKIQPAKLEDSAVYLCASSFSLNTEAFFGQGTRLTVV.

This sequence joins TRBV28 and TRBJ1-6; a possible D gene is TRBD1 (5 bases). Trimming shortened V by 6 bases and J by 0 bases, and 9 bases separated the two germline ends. CDR1 is MDHEN, CDR2 SYDVKM, per germline. The CDR3 length is 15 residues. Here the CDR3 DNA reads TGTGCCAGCAGAGGGGCCTACTCCTATAATTCACCCCTCCACTTT. Translating it yields CASRGAYSYNSPLHF.

This clone appeared once. The genes are TRBV5-6 and TRBJ1-4; TRBD1 agrees at 9 bases. The CDR3 totals 15 residues. The germline CDR1 and CDR2 sequences are SGHDT and YYEEEE. Germline trimming cut 4 bases from V and 8 bases from J; bases unmatched to any gene: 9. The chain's CDR3 is CASSRPGQGREKLFF. The CDR3 DNA sequence: TGTGCCAGCAGCCGACCGGGACAGGGCCGAGAAAAACTGTTTTTT.

This clone was detected a few times. CDR3 protein: CASSTGEGAYTEAFF. The CDR3 region has the DNA TGCGCCAGCAGCACCGGTGAGGGGGCCTACACTGAAGCTTTCTTT. The V gene is TRBV5-1, the J gene TRBJ1-1, with TRBD1 matching over 7 bases. V gave up 4 bases and J gave up 3 bases; unmatched junction bases: 9. Germline assignment: CDR1 SGHRS and CDR2 YFSETQ. The CDR3 consists of 15 residues.

The chain joins TRBV10-1 to TRBJ1-2; D unresolved. The CDR3 has 11 residues. V dropped 11 bases and J dropped 4 bases, with 11 bases sitting between them. Germline CDR1 and CDR2: WNHNN and SYGVQD (reference sequence). As DNA, the CDR3 is TGCGCCGAAGGGCCTGGCTATGGCTACACCTTC. Its translation is CAEGPGYGYTF.

This chain uses TRBV11-3 with TRBJ2-7, with D tentatively TRBD1 or TRBD2 (6 bases each). Germline V CDR1 and CDR2: SGHNT, YENEEA. The CDR3 totals 15 residues. With 5 bases removed from V and 7 bases from J, the gap between germline ends came to 21 bases. CDR3 sequence: CASSPPGRGPGEQYF. CDR3 nucleotide sequence: TGTGCCAGCAGCCCGCCCGGCCGGGGGCCGGGGGAGCAGTACTTC. Full variable domain (outside the CDR3, taken from reference TRBV11-3 and TRBJ2-7): EAGVVQSPRYKIIEKKQPVAFWCNPISGHNTLYWYLQNLGQGPELLIRYENEEAVDDSQLPKDRFSAERLKGVDSTLKIQPAELGDSAVYLCASSPPGRGPGEQYFGPGTRLTVT.

V usage is TRBV28 and J usage is TRBJ2-7; 8 bases are a match to TRBD2. This CDR3 is 15 amino acids long. Germline V CDR1 and CDR2: MDHEN, SYDVKM. With V trimmed by 5 bases and J by 4 bases, 10 bases remained unmatched. The CDR3 nucleotides read TGTGCCAGCAGTGATGGGCGGGAGGTTTCTTACGAGCAGTACTTC. Translated, it gives CASSDGREVSYEQYF.

The V and J genes are TRBV9 and TRBJ2-2, with D perhaps matching TRBD1 or TRBD2 (7 bases each). Trimming removed 0 bases at V and 3 bases at J, with 18 bases between. The germline V gene has CDR1 SGDLS and CDR2 YYNGEE. The CDR3 is 18 residues long. CDR3 sequence reads: CASSVGVGRDRYTGELFF. CDR3 bases: TGTGCCAGCAGCGTAGGAGTGGGGAGGGACAGATACACCGGGGAGCTGTTTTTT.

J is TRBJ2-7 and V is TRBV5-1; 9 nucleotides line up with TRBD2. V shed 1 base, J shed 2 bases, and the junction held 10 bases outside the gene matches. Germline CDR1 SGHRS, CDR2 YFSETQ. The CDR3 sequence is 17 residues long. CDR3 in DNA: TGCGCCAGCAGCTTGTCGGGGCTAGCGGGATGGGCCTACGAGCAGTACTTC. Translation: CASSLSGLAGWAYEQYF.

The CDR3 spells CASSLGGQASRELFF. Here the CDR3 DNA reads TGTGCCAGCAGCTTAGGGGGGCAGGCTAGTAGGGAGCTGTTTTTT. This chain connects TRBV7-2 to TRBJ2-2; perhaps TRBD1 as D (6 bases). Trimming cost V 1 base and J 9 bases, with 15 bases left between them. This CDR3 is 15 amino acids long. Germline CDR1 and CDR2: SGHTA and FQGNSA. Combining the CDR3 with reference TRBV7-2 and TRBJ2-2 gives the whole variable domain GAGVSQSPSNKVTEKGKDVELRCDPISGHTALYWYRQSLGQGLEFLIYFQGNSAPDKSGLPSDRFSAERTGGSVSTLTIQRTQQEDSAVYLCASSLGGQASRELFFGEGSRLTVL.

The J gene is TRBJ2-2, the V gene TRBV5-1; 8 nucleotides match TRBD2. This CDR3 is 18 amino acids long. The germline V gene has CDR1 SGHRS and CDR2 YFSETQ. J was trimmed by 1 base and V by 2 bases; bases with no gene match: 10. The CDR3 DNA is TGCGCCAGCAGCTTCAATCCGGGACTAGGACTGAACACCGGGGAGCTGTTTTTT. Its protein product is CASSFNPGLGLNTGELFF.

This chain joins TRBV19 and TRBJ2-5; 9 nucleotides line up with TRBD1. The germline CDR1 and CDR2 sequences are LNHDA and SQIVND (reference sequence). The CDR3 consists of 14 residues. V lost 3 bases and J lost 5; bases outside the gene matches: 4. The CDR3 here is CASSMGQGWETQYF. CDR3 sequence (DNA): TGTGCCAGTAGTATGGGACAGGGATGGGAGACCCAGTACTTC.

This clone appeared a single time. This rearrangement joins TRBV11-2 to TRBJ2-1; no clear D gene. CDR1 is SGHAT, CDR2 FQNNGV, per germline. The CDR3 runs to 13 residues. V was clipped by 8 bases and J by 4 bases, with 12 bases between them. CDR3 sequence reads: CASADREYNEQFF. CDR3 DNA sequence: TGTGCCAGCGCGGATAGGGAATACAATGAGCAGTTCTTC.

The genes are TRBV25-1 and TRBJ2-5, with D hard to call. The CDR3 is 16 residues long. V was clipped by 2 bases and J by 1 base, with 14 bases between them. The germline V gene encodes CDR1 MGHDK and CDR2 SYGVNS. Written as DNA, the CDR3 is TGTGCCAGCAGTGAAGATCTCAGTGGTAGCCAAGAGACCCAGTACTTC. Translation gives CASSEDLSGSQETQYF. The entire variable domain, with the rest obtained from reference TRBV25-1 and TRBJ2-5, is as follows: EADIYQTPRYLVIGTGKKITLECSQTMGHDKMYWYQQDPGMELHLIHYSYGVNSTEKGDLSSESTVSRIRTEHFPLTLESARPSHTSQYLCASSEDLSGSQETQYFGPGTRLLVL.

The chain has TRBV2 and TRBJ1-5, with D perhaps TRBD1 (6 bases). This CDR3 region has 15 residues. Trimming took 4 bases from V and 2 from J, leaving 12 bases between them. CDR1 is SNHLY and CDR2 is FYNNEI in the germline V gene. The CDR3 nucleotides read TGTGCCAGCAGTGTGGAATCAGGGGGCAATCAGCCCCAGCATTTT. Translated, it gives CASSVESGGNQPQHF. The entire variable domain, with the rest obtained from reference TRBV2 and TRBJ1-5, is as follows: EPEVTQTPSHQVTQMGQEVILRCVPISNHLYFYWYRQILGQKVEFLVSFYNNEISEKSEIFDDQFSVERPDGSNFTLKIRSTKLEDSAMYFCASSVESGGNQPQHFGDGTRLSIL.